This paragraph reports one T cell receptor (beta chain). Its cognate antigen is unknown. The method was immunoSEQ multiplex PCR; TCRdb's version includes in-frame clones alone and lacks a portion of them. In the table there are 150,000 to 250,000 clones, 85% to 95% of which are singletons. This record comes from a study of T cell responses to AZD1222 COVID-19 vaccine. General observations from the study: Mapped onto spike, vaccine-associated CD4 TCRs spanned it and were dominant at 160-218 and 743-854. Sampled repertoires all dated from after the peak T cell response.

Pooling of second doses given at about 4 or about 12 weeks was done. The clonotype originates from an adult who received the AZD1222 COVID-19 vaccine. This specimen was peripheral blood, taken 28 days after the second AZD1222 dose.

CDR3 region: CASSPRLAGSYNEQFF. In nucleotides, the CDR3 is TGTGCCAGCAGCCCTCGACTAGCGGGCTCCTACAATGAGCAGTTCTTC. The rearrangement uses TRBV7-6 and TRBJ2-1, with 10 bases matching TRBD2. Germline trimming cut 5 bases from V and 0 bases from J; bases unmatched to any gene: 4. This CDR3 is 16 amino acids long. The V gene's germline CDR1 is SGHVS and CDR2 FNYEAQ.